Below are 22 T cell receptor beta chains sequenced from a single sample in a study of cytomegalovirus exposure and HLA in healthy donors. PCR was performed using 60 Vbeta and 13 Jbeta primers. Profiled with immunoSEQ multiplex PCR; TCRdb holds only in-frame clones, not every one. The table lists tens of thousands of clones, with 6.5% to 8.5% in the top ten. Sequenced material: PBMCs. Every receptor here comes from a woman aged 40-49 years in good health and CMV-seronegative.

This chain joins TRBV4-3 and TRBJ2-6; possibly TRBD2 for D (5 bases). Deletions cut 2 bases from V and 3 bases from J, with 14 bases between. The CDR3 loop spans 17 amino acids. CDR1 and CDR2 (germline): LGHNA, YSLEER. The CDR3 DNA follows: TGCGCCAGCAGCCAACTCCCGGACTTTAGTGGGGCCAACGTCCTGACTTTC. Translating gives CASSQLPDFSGANVLTF.

The chain is built from TRBV10-3 and TRBJ2-7; tentative D call: TRBD1 (5 bases). CDR3 size: 15 residues. Trimming pared 2 bases from V and 4 bases from J, leaving 15 bases between. Per the germline V gene, CDR1 is ENHRY and CDR2 is SYGVKD. The CDR3 DNA follows: TGTGCCATCAGTGAGATGACAGCCGTCGGTTACGAGCAGTACTTC. This translates into CAISEMTAVGYEQYF.

This chain joins TRBV19 and TRBJ2-7; 14 bases map to TRBD2. With V trimmed by 4 bases and J by 5 bases, 10 bases remained unmatched. The CDR3 spans 17 residues. CDR1 and CDR2 from the germline V gene are LNHDA and SQIVND (reference sequence). The DNA of the CDR3 is TGTGCCAGTAGTACCGGACTAGCGGGGGGCCGCCTGGACGAGCAGTACTTC. Translating it yields CASSTGLAGGRLDEQYF.

The chain uses TRBV7-3 and TRBJ2-3, with 10 bases that match TRBD2. This CDR3 contains 13 residues. After removal of 10 bases from V and 2 bases from J, the junction contained 3 bases not matched to a gene. Germline V gene data show CDR1 as SGHTA and CDR2 as FQGTGA. The CDR3 sequence: CATAGGPTDTQYF. The CDR3 DNA follows: TGTGCCACAGCGGGAGGGCCCACAGATACGCAGTATTTT.

Regarding this clone: The conserved final phenylalanine or tryptophan is absent from the CDR3, which likely points to a read error. The chain employs TRBV4-2 and TRBJ1-2, with D possibly TRBD1 on 5 matching bases. Germline V gene data show CDR1 as LGHNA and CDR2 as YNFKEQ. V was clipped by 3 bases and J by 7 bases, with 15 bases between them. The CDR3 length is 14 residues. The CDR3: CASSQRPGLTGYTL. The CDR3 nucleotides are TGTGCCAGCAGCCAGCGGCCAGGGCTGACTGGCTACACCCTC.

The chain employs TRBV14 and TRBJ2-7; unclear D gene. The CDR3 is made up of 13 amino acids. Germline V lookup: CDR1 SGHDN, CDR2 FVKESK. V gave up 4 bases and J gave up 4 bases, with 11 bases separating them. CDR3 sequence: CASSPEASYEQYF. CDR3 nucleotide sequence: TGTGCCAGCAGCCCCGAGGCCAGTTACGAGCAGTACTTC.

The chain carries TRBV7-9 and TRBJ1-2, with 8 bases matching TRBD1. V trimming: 5 bases; J trimming: 4 bases; junction bases outside the gene matches: 6. This CDR3 spans 14 amino acids. Per the germline V gene, CDR1 is SEHNR and CDR2 is FQNEAQ (reference sequence). The CDR3 loop reads CASSAEDRAYGYTF. The CDR3 DNA is TGTGCCAGCAGCGCGGAGGACAGGGCCTATGGCTACACCTTC.

The chain combines TRBV19 with TRBJ1-5; D might be TRBD1 (5 bases). The CDR3 is 14 amino acids. Trimming left V 7 bases short and J 7 bases short, with 17 bases between. Germline CDR1 is LNHDA and CDR2 is SQIVND (reference sequence). CDR3 nucleotide sequence: TGTGCCAGTACAAACGGTGGGGCGATGCAGCCCCAGCATTTT. As protein: CASTNGGAMQPQHF.

V and J are TRBV5-1 and TRBJ2-1, with 10 bases identical to TRBD2. The CDR3 is 16 residues long. Germline CDR1 is SGHRS and CDR2 is YFSETQ. V gave up 3 bases and J gave up 4 bases; unmatched junction bases: 7. CDR3 bases: TGCGCCAGCAGCTGGGGACTAGCGACGATATACAATGAGCAGTTCTTC. Its protein is CASSWGLATIYNEQFF.

This chain connects TRBV19 to TRBJ2-3; possibly TRBD2 for D (6 bases). The germline V and J ends were trimmed by 3 bases and 3 bases, with 13 bases remaining between them. Germline CDR1 reads LNHDA; CDR2 reads SQIVND (reference sequence). The CDR3 length is 15 residues. In nucleotides, the CDR3 is TGTGCCAGTAGTATCGCGACTAGTAGGACAGATACGCAGTATTTT. As protein: CASSIATSRTDTQYF. Drawing the rest from reference TRBV19 and TRBJ2-3, the complete variable domain is DGGITQSPKYLFRKEGQNVTLSCEQNLNHDAMYWYRQDPGQGLRLIYYSQIVNDFQKGDIAEGYSVSREKKESFPLTVTSAQKNPTAFYLCASSIATSRTDTQYFGPGTRLTVL.

The genes are TRBV5-6 and TRBJ2-1, with 10 bases fitting TRBD2. From germline, CDR1 is SGHDT and CDR2 YYEEEE. The CDR3 has 16 residues. Trimming cost V 4 bases and J 4 bases; bases outside gene matches: 8. CDR3 in DNA: TGTGCCAGCAGCCCATTGCTAGCGGGGGAATACAATGAGCAGTTCTTC. Translation gives CASSPLLAGEYNEQFF. The variable domain in full, with the rest retrieved from reference TRBV5-6 and TRBJ2-1, is DAGVTQSPTHLIKTRGQQVTLRCSPKSGHDTVSWYQQALGQGPQFIFQYYEEEERQRGNFPDRFSGHQFPNYSSELNVNALLLGDSALYLCASSPLLAGEYNEQFFGPGTRLTVL.

The chain employs TRBV30 and TRBJ1-2, with 7 positions matching TRBD1. The V gene's germline CDR1 is GTSNPN and CDR2 SVGIG (reference sequence). CDR3 length: 12 amino acids. The trim removed 8 bases at V and 7 bases at J, leaving 10 bases unmatched. The CDR3 spells CARETGNVGYTF. The CDR3 DNA is TGTGCCCGGGAGACAGGGAATGTTGGCTACACCTTC. Full variable domain (rest looked up from reference TRBV30 and TRBJ1-2): SQTIHQWPATLVQPVGSPLSLECTVEGTSNPNLYWYRQAAGRGLQLLFYSVGIGQISSEVPQNLSASRPQDRQFILSSKKLLLSDSGFYLCARETGNVGYTFGSGTRLTVV.

The chain employs TRBV9 and TRBJ2-3; D possibly corresponds to TRBD2 (5 bases). The CDR3 covers 16 residues. Germline assignment: CDR1 SGDLS and CDR2 YYNGEE. Trimming shortened V by 0 bases and J by 0 bases, and 11 bases separated the two germline ends. The CDR3 protein is CASSVGVAPSTDTQYF. Here the CDR3 DNA reads TGTGCCAGCAGCGTAGGCGTAGCGCCAAGCACAGATACGCAGTATTTT.

The gene calls are TRBV19 and TRBJ2-1, with D maybe TRBD2 (6 bases). The CDR3 runs 12 residues. V dropped 3 bases and J dropped 16 bases, with 16 bases sitting between them. Germline V gene lookup returns CDR1 LNHDA and CDR2 SQIVND (reference sequence). The CDR3 protein is CASSIGGTGVFF. The CDR3 DNA reads TGTGCCAGTAGTATTGGGGGAACGGGAGTTTTCTTC. Full variable domain (rest looked up from reference TRBV19 and TRBJ2-1): DGGITQSPKYLFRKEGQNVTLSCEQNLNHDAMYWYRQDPGQGLRLIYYSQIVNDFQKGDIAEGYSVSREKKESFPLTVTSAQKNPTAFYLCASSIGGTGVFFGPGTRLTVL.

The gene calls are TRBV18 and TRBJ2-7; unclear D gene. The V gene's germline CDR1 is KGHSH and CDR2 LQKENI. The CDR3 is 13 residues long. V lost 2 bases, J lost 5 bases, and 10 bases lay in between. As DNA, the CDR3 is TGTGCCAGCTCACCATACGAGGCCGACGAGCAGTACTTC. This translates into CASSPYEADEQYF.

The genes are TRBV4-1 and TRBJ1-5, with 7 bases identical to TRBD1. V dropped 4 bases and J dropped 3; count of bases not matched to a gene: 9. Germline CDR1 and CDR2: MGHRA and YSYEKL. The CDR3 has 16 amino acids. The CDR3 region is CASSPGSDRVNQPQHF. In DNA, the CDR3 is TGCGCCAGCAGCCCGGGATCCGACAGGGTCAATCAGCCCCAGCATTTT.

The chain is built from TRBV30 and TRBJ1-3; D not resolved. Germline CDR1 reads GTSNPN; CDR2 reads SVGIG (reference sequence). V was trimmed by 4 bases and J by 8 bases, leaving 12 bases between them. CDR3 length: 12 residues. In nucleotides, the CDR3 is TGTGCCTGGAACCCCCAAGCGGACACCATATATTTT. It specifies CAWNPQADTIYF.

The V gene is TRBV19, the J gene TRBJ2-1, with 7 bases aligning to TRBD1. This CDR3 comprises 14 residues. With 5 bases clipped from V and 7 bases from J, the junction kept 8 bases outside the gene matches. Per the germline V gene, CDR1 is LNHDA and CDR2 is SQIVND (reference sequence). The CDR3 sequence is CASSFTGVGNEQFF. The CDR3 coding sequence is TGTGCCAGTAGTTTTACAGGGGTGGGGAATGAGCAGTTCTTC.

The rearrangement joins TRBV6-6 to TRBJ2-7, with 8 bases identical to TRBD2. CDR1 and CDR2 (germline): MNHNY, SVGAGI (reference sequence). Trimming took 2 bases from V and 4 from J; bases not matched to a gene: 10. This CDR3 is 16 amino acids long. CDR3 nucleotide sequence: TGTGCCAGCAGTTACGAGTCCGGGAGGGCTAGGTACGAGCAGTACTTC. This translates into CASSYESGRARYEQYF.

Notes on this clone: Additional DNA sequences in this sample encode the identical CDR3. This chain uses TRBV28 with TRBJ1-2, with D hard to call. CDR1 is MDHEN, CDR2 SYDVKM, per germline. Trimming cost V 4 bases and J 1 base, with 4 bases left between them. The CDR3 totals 12 residues. As DNA, the CDR3 is TGTGCCAGCAGTTCGGGTAACTATGGCTACACCTTC. Translation: CASSSGNYGYTF.

The rearrangement joins TRBV7-9 to TRBJ2-3, with 10 bases aligning to TRBD2. The CDR3 sequence is 16 residues long. V shed 2 bases and J 0 bases; nucleotides not matched to a gene: 2. Per the germline V gene, CDR1 is SEHNR and CDR2 is FQNEAQ (reference sequence). The chain's CDR3 is CASSLKLAGSTDTQYF. For the CDR3, the DNA is TGTGCCAGCAGCTTAAAACTAGCGGGAAGCACAGATACGCAGTATTTT. Filled out from reference TRBV7-9 and TRBJ2-3, the complete variable domain reads DTGVSQNPRHKITKRGQNVTFRCDPISEHNRLYWYRQTLGQGPEFLTYFQNEAQLEKSRLLSDRFSAERPKGSFSTLEIQRTEQGDSAMYLCASSLKLAGSTDTQYFGPGTRLTVL.

The gene calls are TRBV6-6 and TRBJ1-1; 7 bases line up with TRBD1. From germline, CDR1 is MNHNY and CDR2 SVGAGI (reference sequence). This CDR3 is 12 amino acids long. The V and J ends lost 6 bases and 7 bases, in that order; junction bases with no gene match: 5. The CDR3 DNA is TGTGCCAGCAGCCTACAGGGGTTTGAAGCTTTCTTT. Its protein product is CASSLQGFEAFF.